This TCR beta chain comes out of a study of control samples from healthy donors and cancer patients. The assay was immunoSEQ multiplex PCR, and TCRdb's table has in-frame clones only and misses some. The sample shows roughly 400,000 clones, around 90% of them seen only once. The germline gives CDR1 SGHVS, CDR2 FQNEAQ. Trimming cost V 5 bases and J 5 bases, with 12 bases left between them. The CDR3 consists of 13 residues. This receptor was identified in a man aged 35 to 55 with head and neck cancer. The chain carries TRBV7-8 and TRBJ2-5, with a possible D match to TRBD2 (5 bases). The sample taken for sequencing was PBMCs. The CDR3 is CASSQRSGETQYF. CDR3 nucleotides: TGTGCCAGCAGCCAGCGCTCGGGGGAGACCCAGTACTTC.